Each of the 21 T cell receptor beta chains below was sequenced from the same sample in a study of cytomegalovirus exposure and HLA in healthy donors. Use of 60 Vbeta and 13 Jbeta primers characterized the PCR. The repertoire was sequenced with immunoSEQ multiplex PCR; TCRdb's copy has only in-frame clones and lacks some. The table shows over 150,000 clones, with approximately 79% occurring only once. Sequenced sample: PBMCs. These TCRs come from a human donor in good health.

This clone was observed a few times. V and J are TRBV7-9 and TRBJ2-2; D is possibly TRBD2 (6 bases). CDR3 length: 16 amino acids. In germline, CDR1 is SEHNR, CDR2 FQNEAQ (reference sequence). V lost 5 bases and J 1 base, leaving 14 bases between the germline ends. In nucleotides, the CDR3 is TGTGCCAGCAGCCCCCCCGGGACTCAGAACACCGGGGAGCTGTTTTTT. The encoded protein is CASSPPGTQNTGELFF.

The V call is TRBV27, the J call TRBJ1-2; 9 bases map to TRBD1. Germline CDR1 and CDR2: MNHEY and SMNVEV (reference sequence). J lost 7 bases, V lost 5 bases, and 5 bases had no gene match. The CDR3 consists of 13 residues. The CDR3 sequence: CASSAGTGFGYTF. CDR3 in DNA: TGTGCCAGCAGTGCCGGGACAGGGTTTGGCTACACCTTC.

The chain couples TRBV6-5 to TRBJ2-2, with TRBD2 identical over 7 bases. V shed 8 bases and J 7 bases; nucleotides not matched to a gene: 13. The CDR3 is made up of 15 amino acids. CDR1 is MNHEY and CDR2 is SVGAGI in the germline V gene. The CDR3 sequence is CASLAFWGEGGELFF. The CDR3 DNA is TGTGCCAGCTTGGCGTTCTGGGGGGAGGGCGGGGAGCTGTTTTTT.

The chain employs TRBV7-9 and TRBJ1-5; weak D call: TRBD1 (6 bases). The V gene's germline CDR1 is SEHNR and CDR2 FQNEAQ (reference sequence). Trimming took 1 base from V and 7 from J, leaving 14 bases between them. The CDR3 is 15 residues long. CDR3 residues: CASSLGGGFRQPQHF. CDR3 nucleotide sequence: TGTGCCAGCAGCTTAGGAGGGGGATTTCGACAGCCCCAGCATTTT.

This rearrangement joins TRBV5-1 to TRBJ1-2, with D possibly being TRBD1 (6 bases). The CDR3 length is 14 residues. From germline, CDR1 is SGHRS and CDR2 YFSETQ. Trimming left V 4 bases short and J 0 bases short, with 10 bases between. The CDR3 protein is CASSVRGSNYGYTF. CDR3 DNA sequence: TGCGCCAGCAGCGTCAGGGGCTCTAACTATGGCTACACCTTC.

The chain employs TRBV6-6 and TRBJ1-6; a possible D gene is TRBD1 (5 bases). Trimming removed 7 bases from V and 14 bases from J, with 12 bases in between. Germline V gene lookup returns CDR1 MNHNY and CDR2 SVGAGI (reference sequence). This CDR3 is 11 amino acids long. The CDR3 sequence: CASTGDLTLHF. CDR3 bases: TGTGCCAGCACCGGGGACTTGACCCTCCACTTT.

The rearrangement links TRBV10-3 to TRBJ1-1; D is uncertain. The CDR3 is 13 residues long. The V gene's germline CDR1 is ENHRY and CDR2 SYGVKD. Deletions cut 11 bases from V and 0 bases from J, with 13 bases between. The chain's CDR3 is CAVGAPLNTEAFF. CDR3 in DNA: TGTGCCGTCGGAGCCCCTCTGAACACTGAAGCTTTCTTT.

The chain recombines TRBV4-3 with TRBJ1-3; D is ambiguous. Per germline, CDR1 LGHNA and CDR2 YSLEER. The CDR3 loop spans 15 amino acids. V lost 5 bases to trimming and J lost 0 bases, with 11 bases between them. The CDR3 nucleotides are TGCGCCAGCAGCGCCTACGAGGGCTCTGGAAACACCATATATTTT. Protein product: CASSAYEGSGNTIYF.

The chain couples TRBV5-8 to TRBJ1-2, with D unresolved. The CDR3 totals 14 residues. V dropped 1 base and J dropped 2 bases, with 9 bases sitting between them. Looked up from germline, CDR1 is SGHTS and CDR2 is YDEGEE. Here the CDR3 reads CASSLSDNNYGYTF. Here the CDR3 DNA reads TGTGCCAGCAGCTTGTCAGACAACAACTATGGCTACACCTTC.

CDR3 protein: CASSFASGLVTYEQYF. The CDR3 coding sequence is TGTGCCAGCAGTTTCGCCTCGGGACTAGTCACCTACGAGCAGTACTTC. The V gene is TRBV27, the J gene TRBJ2-7; 8 bases line up with TRBD2. V lost 3 bases and J lost 2; bases outside the gene matches: 9. Germline-derived CDR1 and CDR2 are MNHEY and SMNVEV (reference sequence). This CDR3 spans 16 amino acids.

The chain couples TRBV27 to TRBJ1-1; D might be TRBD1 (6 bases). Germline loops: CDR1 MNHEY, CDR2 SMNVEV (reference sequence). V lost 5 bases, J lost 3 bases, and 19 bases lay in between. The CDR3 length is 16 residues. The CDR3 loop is CASSVTGTTRDTEAFF. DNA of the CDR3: TGTGCCAGCAGTGTAACCGGGACAACAAGGGACACTGAAGCTTTCTTT.

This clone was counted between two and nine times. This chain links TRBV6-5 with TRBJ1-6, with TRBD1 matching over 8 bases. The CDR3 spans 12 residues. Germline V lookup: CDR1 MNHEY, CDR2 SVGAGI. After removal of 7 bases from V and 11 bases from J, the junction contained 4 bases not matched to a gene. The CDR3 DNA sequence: TGTGCCAGCAAAGAACAGGGGGCACCCCTCCACTTT. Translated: CASKEQGAPLHF.

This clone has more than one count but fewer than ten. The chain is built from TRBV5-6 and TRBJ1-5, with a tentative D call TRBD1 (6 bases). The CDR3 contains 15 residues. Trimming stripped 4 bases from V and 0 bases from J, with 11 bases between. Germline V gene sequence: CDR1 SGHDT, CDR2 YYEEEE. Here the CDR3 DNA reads TGTGCCAGCAGCCATGGACAGTTTAGCAATCAGCCCCAGCATTTT. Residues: CASSHGQFSNQPQHF.

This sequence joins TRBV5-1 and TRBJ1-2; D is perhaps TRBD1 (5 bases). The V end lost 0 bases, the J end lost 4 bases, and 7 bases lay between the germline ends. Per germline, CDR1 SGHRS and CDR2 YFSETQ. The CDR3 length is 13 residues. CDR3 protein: CASSLGQTYGYTF. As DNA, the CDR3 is TGCGCCAGCAGCTTGGGACAGACCTATGGCTACACCTTC.

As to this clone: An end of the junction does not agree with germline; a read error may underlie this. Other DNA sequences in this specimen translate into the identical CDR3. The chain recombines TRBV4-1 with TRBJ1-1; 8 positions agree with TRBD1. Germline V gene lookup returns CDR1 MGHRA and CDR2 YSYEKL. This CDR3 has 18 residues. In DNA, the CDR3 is TGCGCCAGCAGCCAAGTTCCGGACAGGGCCCAAACGGAGACTGAAGCTTTTTTT. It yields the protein CASSQVPDRAQTETEAFF.

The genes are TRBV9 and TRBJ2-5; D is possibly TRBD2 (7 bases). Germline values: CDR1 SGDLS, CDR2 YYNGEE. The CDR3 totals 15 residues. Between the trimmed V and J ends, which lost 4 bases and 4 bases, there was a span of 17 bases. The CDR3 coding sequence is TGTGCCAGCAGCTCCTCAGGAGGGGGGGCAGAGACCCAGTACTTC. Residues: CASSSSGGGAETQYF.

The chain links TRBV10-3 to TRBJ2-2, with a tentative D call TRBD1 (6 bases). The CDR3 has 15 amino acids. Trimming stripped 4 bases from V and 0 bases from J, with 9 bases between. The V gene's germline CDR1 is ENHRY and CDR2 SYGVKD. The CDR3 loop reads CAISVGTTNTGELFF. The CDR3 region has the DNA TGTGCCATCAGTGTGGGGACAACGAACACCGGGGAGCTGTTTTTT.

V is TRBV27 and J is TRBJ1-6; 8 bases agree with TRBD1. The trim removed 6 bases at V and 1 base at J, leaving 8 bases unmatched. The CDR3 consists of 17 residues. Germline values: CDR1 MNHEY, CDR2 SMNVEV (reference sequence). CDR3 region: CASRPTQGASYNSPLHF. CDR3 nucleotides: TGTGCCAGCAGGCCGACTCAGGGGGCGTCCTATAATTCACCCCTCCACTTT.

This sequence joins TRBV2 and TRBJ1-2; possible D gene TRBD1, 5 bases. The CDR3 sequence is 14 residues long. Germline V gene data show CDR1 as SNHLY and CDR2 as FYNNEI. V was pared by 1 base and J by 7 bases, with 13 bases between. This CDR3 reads CASSEDWQGGGYTF. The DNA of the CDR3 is TGTGCCAGCAGTGAAGATTGGCAGGGTGGTGGCTACACCTTC.

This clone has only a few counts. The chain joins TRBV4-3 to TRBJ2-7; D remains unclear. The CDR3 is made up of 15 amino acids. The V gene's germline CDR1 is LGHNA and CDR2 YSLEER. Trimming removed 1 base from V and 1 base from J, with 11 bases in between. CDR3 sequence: CASSQVAGRSYEQYF. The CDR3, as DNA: TGCGCCAGCAGCCAAGTTGCAGGCAGGTCCTACGAGCAGTACTTC.

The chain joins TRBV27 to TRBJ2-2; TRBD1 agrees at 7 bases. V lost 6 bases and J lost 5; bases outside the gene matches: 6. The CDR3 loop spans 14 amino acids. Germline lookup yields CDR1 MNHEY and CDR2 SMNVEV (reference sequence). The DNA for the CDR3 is TGTGCCAGCAGGGAATACAGGGGAACCGGGGAGCTGTTTTTT. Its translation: CASREYRGTGELFF.